The 26 T cell receptor beta chains given below trace back to one sample, sequenced in a study of blood T cell repertoires in COVID-19 (dated by TCRdb to about 2020). The receptor library was made with the immunoSEQ multiplex PCR assay. Entries here come from immuneACCESS through TCRdb and include only in-frame sequences with V and J called. Some clones fail to appear in such tables; in the studies checked, an unresolved V gene covers under half of the shortfall, and the cause of the remainder is unknown. In this sample the table shows 150,000 or so clones, around 89% of which occur a single time. About an eighth of the sample is in the top ten clones. Material: peripheral blood. The receptors here all came from a man younger than 30 with COVID-19, enrolled during active disease.

This clone was counted a few times. The gene calls are TRBV6-2 or TRBV6-3 and TRBJ1-1, with 10 bases identical to TRBD1. The germline V gene encodes CDR1 MNHEY and CDR2 SVGEGT. The CDR3 length is 15 residues. V lost 5 bases and J lost 5; bases outside the gene matches: 8. The CDR3 sequence is CASSDATGGRTEAFF. The CDR3 DNA reads as TGTGCCAGCAGTGACGCGACAGGGGGCCGAACTGAAGCTTTCTTT.

The rearrangement uses TRBV28 and TRBJ2-7; weak D call: TRBD2 (6 bases). The CDR3 contains 18 residues. Looked up from germline, CDR1 is MDHEN and CDR2 is SYDVKM. The V end was cut by 4 bases, the J end by 13 bases, with 35 bases between. The CDR3 loop reads CASSSRLTMASVGSDEYF. The DNA for the CDR3 is TGTGCCAGCAGTTCCCGACTGACTATGGCTAGCGTGGGGTCCGACGAATACTTC.

The chain uses TRBV18 and TRBJ2-2; 9 nucleotides match TRBD1. V lost 1 base, J lost 0 bases, and 0 bases stayed unmatched. This CDR3 contains 16 residues. From germline, CDR1 is KGHSH and CDR2 LQKENI. The CDR3 loop reads CASSPRTGANTGELFF. As DNA, the CDR3 is TGTGCCAGCTCACCACGGACAGGGGCGAACACCGGGGAGCTGTTTTTT.

CDR3 sequence: CSVPDTYGYTF. CDR3 bases: TGCAGCGTTCCCGACACTTATGGCTACACCTTC. The chain carries TRBV29-1 and TRBJ1-2; the D is unclear. Germline CDR1 and CDR2: SQVTM and ANQGSEA. The CDR3 contains 11 residues. Trimming left V 5 bases short and J 5 bases short, with 9 bases between.

This clone came up a few times. The chain uses TRBV5-1 and TRBJ2-3; D is possibly TRBD2 (5 bases). The CDR3 consists of 15 residues. Per germline, CDR1 SGHRS and CDR2 YFSETQ. V lost 0 bases and J lost 8, with 16 bases in between. The CDR3 region has the DNA TGCGCCAGCAGCTTGGCCCCCCGAGCTGGAGGTACGCAGTATTTT. This sequence encodes CASSLAPRAGGTQYF.

V is TRBV15 and J is TRBJ2-1; no reliable D call. The V end lost 0 bases, the J end lost 8 bases, and 5 bases lay between the germline ends. The CDR3 is 12 residues long. Germline CDR1 and CDR2: LNHNV and YYDKDF (reference sequence). The CDR3 DNA reads TGTGCCACCAGCAGAGATAATCATGAGCAGTTCTTC. Translated, it gives CATSRDNHEQFF.

This rearrangement joins TRBV7-9 to TRBJ2-3, with TRBD2 identical over 7 bases. The junction had 3 bases not matched to a gene; V was cut back by 2 bases and J by 1 base. The CDR3 is 15 residues long. Per the germline V gene, CDR1 is SEHNR and CDR2 is FQNEAQ (reference sequence). CDR3 DNA sequence: TGTGCCAGCAGCTTATCCGCGGGGGGCACAGATACGCAGTATTTT. Its translation: CASSLSAGGTDTQYF. Drawing the rest from reference TRBV7-9 and TRBJ2-3, the complete variable domain is DTGVSQNPRHKITKRGQNVTFRCDPISEHNRLYWYRQTLGQGPEFLTYFQNEAQLEKSRLLSDRFSAERPKGSFSTLEIQRTEQGDSAMYLCASSLSAGGTDTQYFGPGTRLTVL.

The rearrangement uses TRBV28 and TRBJ1-2, with a tentative D call TRBD1 (6 bases). Trimming left V 7 bases short and J 5 bases short, with 17 bases between. This CDR3 is built from 14 residues. The germline CDR1 and CDR2 sequences are MDHEN and SYDVKM. The CDR3 DNA reads TGTGCCAGCACCCGGGGGGGCAAACTTTATGGCTACACCTTC. Protein product: CASTRGGKLYGYTF.

The V gene is TRBV7-8, the J gene TRBJ2-3, with TRBD2 identical over 10 bases. Germline V gene sequence: CDR1 SGHVS, CDR2 FQNEAQ. V was pared by 0 bases and J by 1 base, with 4 bases of the junction left unmatched. CDR3 length: 17 residues. This CDR3 reads CASSLAHGTSGTDTQYF. CDR3 in DNA: TGTGCCAGCAGCTTAGCCCACGGGACTAGCGGCACAGATACGCAGTATTTT.

The rearrangement uses TRBV7-3 and TRBJ2-1; 14 nucleotides agree with TRBD2. J lost 7 bases, V lost 1 base, and 3 bases had no gene match. There are 16 residues in the CDR3. CDR1 and CDR2 (germline): SGHTA, FQGTGA. CDR3 loop: CASSLRGTSGRNEQFF. In nucleotides, the CDR3 is TGTGCCAGCAGCTTAAGGGGGACTAGCGGGAGAAATGAGCAGTTCTTC.

This chain links TRBV27 with TRBJ2-7; the match to TRBD1 covers 7 bases. The CDR3 has 16 amino acids. Germline lookup yields CDR1 MNHEY and CDR2 SMNVEV (reference sequence). With V trimmed by 7 bases and J by 1 base, 13 bases remained unmatched. CDR3 region: CASMPIRDRFSYEQYF. In DNA, the CDR3 is TGTGCCAGCATGCCTATCCGGGACAGATTTTCCTACGAGCAGTACTTC.

The chain couples TRBV3-1 (or the pseudogene TRBV3-2) to TRBJ2-1; 7 bases map to TRBD2. The V gene's germline CDR1 is LGHDT and CDR2 YNNKEL (reference sequence). This CDR3 contains 18 residues. With V trimmed by 2 bases and J by 7 bases, 17 bases remained unmatched. The CDR3 protein is CASSQLRNREVPANEQFF. For the CDR3, the DNA is TGTGCCAGCAGCCAACTGCGTAATCGGGAGGTTCCCGCGAATGAGCAGTTCTTC.

V usage is TRBV6-4 and J usage is TRBJ2-1; 7 bases agree with TRBD2. The CDR3 contains 13 residues. Germline V lookup: CDR1 MRHNA, CDR2 SNTAGT. J gave up 7 bases and V 2 bases, and 2 bases lay outside the gene matches. The DNA for the CDR3 is TGTGCCAGCAGTGACGAGGGAGGGAATGAGCAGTTCTTC. Translated: CASSDEGGNEQFF.

This chain links TRBV7-6 with TRBJ2-2; D uncertain. This CDR3 spans 14 amino acids. Trimming cost V 7 bases and J 2 bases, with 11 bases left between them. Germline loops: CDR1 SGHVS, CDR2 FNYEAQ. CDR3 coding DNA: TGTGCCAGCAATCGACTCGCTAACACCGGGGAGCTGTTTTTT. This gives the protein CASNRLANTGELFF.

The chain employs TRBV15 and TRBJ2-2; TRBD1 might be the D (6 bases). CDR1 is LNHNV and CDR2 is YYDKDF in the germline V gene (reference sequence). The CDR3 contains 16 residues. Trimming stripped 5 bases from V and 3 bases from J, with 16 bases between. The CDR3 coding sequence is TGTGCCACCAGCGAGGGACATTTCGACGACACCGGGGAGCTGTTTTTT. This codes for CATSEGHFDDTGELFF.

The chain employs TRBV24-1 and TRBJ2-3; TRBD1 agrees at 9 bases. The V and J ends lost 5 bases and 1 base, in that order; junction bases with no gene match: 3. The CDR3 spans 15 residues. Germline values: CDR1 KGHDR, CDR2 SFDVKD. CDR3 in amino acids: CATSVRDRGTDTQYF. The CDR3 DNA reads TGTGCCACCAGTGTGCGGGACAGGGGCACAGATACGCAGTATTTT.

The V and J genes are TRBV24-1 and TRBJ1-1, with 10 nucleotides matching TRBD1. The V gene end was trimmed by 9 bases and the J gene end by 3 bases; junction bases not matched to a gene: 6. Germline V lookup: CDR1 KGHDR, CDR2 SFDVKD. The CDR3 spans 14 residues. The CDR3 bases are TGTGCCACCTCCTCCGGGACAGGGGACACTGAAGCTTTCTTT. Amino acids: CATSSGTGDTEAFF.

The chain joins TRBV5-1 to TRBJ1-1; D is ambiguous. Germline loops: CDR1 SGHRS, CDR2 YFSETQ. Trimming pared 1 base from V and 1 base from J, leaving 5 bases between. The CDR3 spans 13 residues. The CDR3 sequence is CASSLFQNTEAFF. DNA of the CDR3: TGCGCCAGCAGCTTGTTTCAGAACACTGAAGCTTTCTTT. Full variable domain (remainder filled in from reference TRBV5-1 and TRBJ1-1): KAGVTQTPRYLIKTRGQQVTLSCSPISGHRSVSWYQQTPGQGLQFLFEYFSETQRNKGNFPGRFSGRQFSNSRSEMNVSTLELGDSALYLCASSLFQNTEAFFGQGTRLTVV.

CDR3 residues: CASSLGGLGNTIYF. The CDR3 nucleotides read TGTGCCAGCAGCTTAGGAGGGCTCGGAAACACCATATATTTT. The V and J genes are TRBV7-9 and TRBJ1-3; D ambiguous. Germline V CDR1 and CDR2: SEHNR, FQNEAQ (reference sequence). The V gene lost 1 base and the J gene lost 4 bases, with 8 bases spanning the gap. The CDR3 totals 14 residues.

The chain joins TRBV24-1 to TRBJ2-1; D ambiguous. This CDR3 comprises 14 residues. Between the trimmed V and J ends, which lost 5 bases and 0 bases, there was a span of 7 bases. Germline V gene data show CDR1 as KGHDR and CDR2 as SFDVKD. The CDR3 nucleotides read TGTGCCACCAGTGGAAGCCGCTCCTACAATGAGCAGTTCTTC. As protein: CATSGSRSYNEQFF.

This sequence joins TRBV27 and TRBJ1-2; TRBD1 agrees at 8 bases. The CDR3 is made up of 15 amino acids. CDR1 is MNHEY and CDR2 is SMNVEV in the germline V gene (reference sequence). J was trimmed by 4 bases and V by 5 bases; bases with no gene match: 9. The CDR3 here is CASSGWTGLGYGYTF. Written as DNA, the CDR3 is TGTGCCAGCAGTGGCTGGACAGGGCTTGGCTATGGCTACACCTTC.

The J gene is TRBJ2-1, the V gene TRBV6-5; D is perhaps TRBD2 (6 bases). CDR3 length: 15 amino acids. CDR1 and CDR2 from the germline V gene are MNHEY and SVGAGI. Trimming removed 5 bases from V and 0 bases from J, with 11 bases in between. DNA for the CDR3: TGTGCCAGCAGTCTTGCGGGGAGCTCCTACAATGAGCAGTTCTTC. This encodes CASSLAGSSYNEQFF.

The rearrangement joins TRBV4-3 to TRBJ2-7, with TRBD2 matching over 9 bases. The germline CDR1 and CDR2 sequences are LGHNA and YSLEER. The CDR3 length is 17 residues. V shed 0 bases and J 2 bases; nucleotides not matched to a gene: 8. The CDR3 spells CASSQDKKTSGTYEQYF. The CDR3 nucleotides read TGCGCCAGCAGCCAAGATAAAAAGACTAGCGGTACCTACGAGCAGTACTTC.

The V call is TRBV5-4, the J call TRBJ1-4; D gene ambiguous. This CDR3 has 16 residues. Trimming removed 0 bases at V and 6 bases at J, with 15 bases between. The germline gives CDR1 SGHNT, CDR2 YYREEE (reference sequence). The CDR3, as DNA: TGTGCCAGCAGCTTGGGTCACCCTCTAAGCGATGAAAAACTGTTTTTT. Its protein product is CASSLGHPLSDEKLFF.

The V call is TRBV29-1, the J call TRBJ2-7, with D perhaps TRBD1 (6 bases). The CDR3 runs 14 residues. V shed 6 bases and J shed 0 bases, with 15 bases lying between them. Germline lookup yields CDR1 SQVTM and CDR2 ANQGSEA. The CDR3 is CSVRTESTSYEQYF. DNA for the CDR3: TGCAGCGTACGGACAGAATCAACCTCCTACGAGCAGTACTTC.

This clone was seen a handful of times. The chain joins TRBV7-3 to TRBJ1-1, with TRBD1 matching 8 bases. The ends lost 5 bases at V and 3 bases at J; junction bases unmatched: 5. Germline V lookup: CDR1 SGHTA, CDR2 FQGTGA. The CDR3 length is 14 residues. The CDR3 is CASSPRQGHTEAFF. In DNA, the CDR3 is TGTGCCAGCAGCCCGCGACAGGGGCACACTGAAGCTTTCTTT.